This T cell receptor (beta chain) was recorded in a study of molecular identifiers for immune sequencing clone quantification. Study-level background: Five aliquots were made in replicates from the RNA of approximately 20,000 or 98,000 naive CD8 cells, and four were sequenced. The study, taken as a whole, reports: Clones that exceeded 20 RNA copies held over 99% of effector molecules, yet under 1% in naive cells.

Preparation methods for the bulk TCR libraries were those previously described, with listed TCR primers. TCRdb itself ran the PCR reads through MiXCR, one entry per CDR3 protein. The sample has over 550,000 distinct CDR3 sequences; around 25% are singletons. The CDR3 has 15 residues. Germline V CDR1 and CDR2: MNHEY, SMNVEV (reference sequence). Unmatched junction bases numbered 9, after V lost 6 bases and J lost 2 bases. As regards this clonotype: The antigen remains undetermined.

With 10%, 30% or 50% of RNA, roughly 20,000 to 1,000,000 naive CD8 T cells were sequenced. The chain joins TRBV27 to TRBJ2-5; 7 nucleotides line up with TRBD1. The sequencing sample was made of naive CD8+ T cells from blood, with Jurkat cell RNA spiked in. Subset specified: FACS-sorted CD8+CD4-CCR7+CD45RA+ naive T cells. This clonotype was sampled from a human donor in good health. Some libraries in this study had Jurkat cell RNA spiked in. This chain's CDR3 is CASRLQGYPQETQYF. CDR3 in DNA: TGTGCCAGCAGACTACAGGGGTACCCACAAGAGACCCAGTACTTC.